Following are 26 T cell receptor beta chains from one sample sequenced in a study of CD8+ T cells in alopecia areata. cDNA serving as the sequencing template came from extracted, reverse transcribed RNA. Some clones are missing from TCRdb's copy, which holds only in-frame ones; the method was immunoSEQ multiplex PCR. The repertoire shows 270,000 or so clones, none seen only once; the top ten take about 1.2%. The study sorted pooled cutaneous lymph node cells by CD4, CD8alpha, NKG2D, NKG2ACE and other markers. The specimen sequenced was CD4+ T cells sorted from a lymph node. The receptors were sampled from a C3H/HeJ mouse with alopecia areata. The mice in this strain carry MHC haplotype H2-k.

Worth noting for this clone: The gene symbols are mouse symbols. The CDR3 goes on 4 residues after the read ends, and that part is filled in from the germline J gene. This chain links TRBV13-1 with TRBJ1-2, with D possibly matching TRBD1 (5 bases). The germline gives CDR1 NSHNY, CDR2 SYGAGN. This CDR3 spans 15 amino acids. Trimming removed 0 bases from V and 2 bases from J, with 11 bases in between. CDR3 DNA (partial): TGTGCCAGCAGTGATGCAGTCAGGGAGAACTCC. Protein sequence: CASSDAVRENS. The complete CDR3 reads CASSDAVRENSDYTF.

The table lists this clone with a few counts. Just one base apart from a much larger clone, this may be a read error. The genes and germline here are from mouse. The read ends 4 residues shy of where the CDR3 ends; the end is completed using the germline J gene. This CDR3 is also generated by other DNA sequences in the sample. This chain links TRBV13-1 with TRBJ1-2, with 7 bases fitting TRBD1. Germline CDR1 NSHNY, CDR2 SYGAGN. The CDR3 consists of 13 residues. J was trimmed by 2 bases and V by 4 bases; bases with no gene match: 2. The part of the CDR3 DNA that was read is TGTGCCAGCAGTCCACAGGGGAACTCC. The encoded protein is CASSPQGNS. The entire CDR3 protein reads CASSPQGNSDYTF.

To note about this clone: Gene names refer to mouse genes. The CDR3 extends 4 residues past the end of the read, so its final part is completed from the germline J gene. The V call is TRBV5, the J call TRBJ2-5; D is perhaps TRBD1 (6 bases). The CDR3 runs to 14 residues. CDR1 LGHNA and CDR2 YNLKQL come from the germline V gene (reference sequence). V was pared by 2 bases and J by 2 bases, with 8 bases between. The covered CDR3 bases are TGTGCCAGCAGCCAACAGGGGACCCAAGAC. It encodes CASSQQGTQD. In full, the CDR3 reads CASSQQGTQDTQYF.

This clone was seen only a few times. The genes and germline here are from mouse. The CDR3 extends 4 residues past the end of the read, so its final part is completed from the germline J gene. This chain links TRBV19 with TRBJ2-1, with TRBD2 matching over 7 bases. CDR3 size: 15 residues. Germline V CDR1 and CDR2: FNHDT, SITEND (reference sequence). This chain's CDR3 is CASSIPWGSGAEQFF. The CDR3 DNA, read in part, is TGTGCCAGCAGTATCCCCTGGGGGTCGGGAGCT.

This clone has only a few counts. Any gene name here is a mouse gene name. Read coverage stops 4 residues before the CDR3 terminus; the germline J gene supplies the remainder. The chain joins TRBV19 to TRBJ1-1; 9 bases fit TRBD1. The CDR3 covers 15 residues. V trimming: 6 bases; J trimming: 4 bases; junction bases outside the gene matches: 10. From germline, CDR1 is FNHDT and CDR2 SITEND (reference sequence). The CDR3 spells CASTPDRGGGTEVFF. CDR3 DNA (partial): TGTGCCAGCACCCCGGACAGGGGAGGAGGCACA.

On this clone: Any gene name here is a mouse gene name. The read finishes 4 residues shy of the CDR3 end, and the germline J gene is used to complete it. The V and J genes are TRBV19 and TRBJ2-2; TRBD1 matches 7 bases. The V gene's germline CDR1 is FNHDT and CDR2 SITEND (reference sequence). The CDR3 sequence is 18 residues long. V lost 4 bases, J lost 1 base, and 13 bases stayed unmatched. The sequenced CDR3 bases are TGTGCCAGCAGTCCCTTACTTCTCGGGACAGAAAACACCGGG. It encodes CASSPLLLGTENTG. The whole CDR3 reads CASSPLLLGTENTGQLYF. Full variable domain (outside the CDR3, taken from reference TRBV19 and TRBJ2-2): GGIITQTPKFLIGQEGQKLTLKCQQNFNHDTMYWYRQDSGKGLRLIYYSITENDLQKGDLSEGYDASREKKSSFSLTVTSAQKNEMAVFLCASSPLLLGTENTGQLYFGEGSKLTVL.

Remarks on this clone: Gene names denote mouse genes. Additional DNA sequences in this sample encode the identical CDR3. CDR3 DNA (partial): TGTGCCAGCAGCCCCACTGGGGGCTAT. This gives the protein CASSPTGGY. The full CDR3 is CASSPTGGYEQYF. This chain connects TRBV5 to TRBJ2-7; 8 bases agree with TRBD2. The missing CDR3 end, 4 residues past where the read stops, is filled in from the germline J gene. The CDR3 spans 13 residues. With V trimmed by 4 bases and J by 3 bases, 2 bases remained unmatched. Per germline, CDR1 LGHNA and CDR2 YNLKQL (reference sequence).

This clone was seen more than once but under ten times. Genes and germline are mouse. The CDR3 end is not reached by the read, which stops 4 residues before it; the germline J gene fills it in. Additional DNA sequences in this sample encode the identical CDR3. The rearrangement joins TRBV19 to TRBJ2-1; 7 bases match TRBD1. The CDR3 consists of 14 residues. The V gene's germline CDR1 is FNHDT and CDR2 SITEND (reference sequence). J gave up 4 bases and V 1 base, and 2 bases lay outside the gene matches. The CDR3 protein is CASSIQGQYAEQFF. The CDR3 DNA, read in part, is TGTGCCAGCAGTATACAGGGACAGTATGCT. Full variable domain (rest looked up from reference TRBV19 and TRBJ2-1): GGIITQTPKFLIGQEGQKLTLKCQQNFNHDTMYWYRQDSGKGLRLIYYSITENDLQKGDLSEGYDASREKKSSFSLTVTSAQKNEMAVFLCASSIQGQYAEQFFGPGTRLTVL.

This clone occurred a few times. The gene symbols are mouse symbols. The CDR3 bases that were read are TGTGCCTGGAGTCTAGAGGATAATTCGCCC. Amino acid sequence: CAWSLEDNSP. In full, the CDR3 reads CAWSLEDNSPLYF. The V gene is TRBV31, the J gene TRBJ1-6; D remains ambiguous. The read finishes 3 residues shy of the CDR3 end, and the germline J gene is used to complete it. TRBJ1-6 is designated an ORF whose function remains uncertain. V lost 0 bases and J 5 bases, leaving 5 bases between the germline ends. Per the germline V gene, CDR1 is GKSSPN and CDR2 is SITVG. The length of the CDR3 is 13 residues.

Concerning this clone itself: All gene names here are mouse names. Read coverage stops 4 residues before the CDR3 terminus; the germline J gene supplies the remainder. V usage is TRBV3 and J usage is TRBJ2-5; 12 bases match TRBD2. Germline-derived CDR1 and CDR2 are SNHLY and FYNGKV (reference sequence). The CDR3 totals 14 residues. CDR3 DNA (partial): TGTGCCAGCACGACTGGGGGGGCGCGGGAC. Amino acid sequence: CASTTGGARD. The entire CDR3 reads CASTTGGARDTQYF.

Comments on this clone: Genes here carry mouse names. The CDR3 is cut off 4 residues early in the read; its end comes from the germline J gene. The V and J genes are TRBV19 and TRBJ2-1; TRBD2 matches at 10 bases. Germline CDR1 and CDR2: FNHDT and SITEND (reference sequence). There are 15 residues in the CDR3. V trimming: 5 bases; J trimming: 4 bases; junction bases outside the gene matches: 6. The CDR3 protein is CASSIGTGAYAEQFF. CDR3 DNA, as far as it was read: TGTGCCAGCAGCATCGGGACTGGGGCTTATGCT.

This clone was seen more than once but under ten times. Mouse gene names apply. The observed sequence ends 4 residues before the CDR3 terminus, with the missing tail filled in from the germline J gene. This sample includes further DNA sequences coding for the same CDR3. The rearrangement uses TRBV13-3 and TRBJ2-3; 10 bases match TRBD1. There are 13 residues in the CDR3. Germline V gene lookup returns CDR1 NNHDY and CDR2 SYVADS. The trim removed 5 bases at V and 3 bases at J, leaving 0 bases unmatched. The covered CDR3 bases are TGTGCCAGCAGGACAGGGGGCGCAGAA. Protein product: CASRTGGAE. The CDR3, in full, reads CASRTGGAETLYF.

To note about this clone: Here the gene names and germline are mouse. The observed sequence ends 4 residues before the CDR3 terminus, with the missing tail filled in from the germline J gene. This rearrangement joins TRBV14 to TRBJ1-2, with D maybe TRBD1 (6 bases). Per the germline V gene, CDR1 is SGHDT and CDR2 is FRDEAV. The ends were cut back, 2 bases at V and 4 bases at J, with 15 bases in the middle. CDR3 length equals 15 residues. The covered CDR3 bases are TGTGCCAGCAGTTTACGGGCAGGGGAGGGCTCC. This codes for CASSLRAGEGS. The full CDR3 protein reads CASSLRAGEGSDYTF.

Details on this clone: Mouse gene names and germline throughout. The read gets to within 4 residues of the CDR3 end, and the germline J gene fills in the rest. The chain employs TRBV13-1 and TRBJ2-1; 10 positions agree with TRBD1. Germline V CDR1 and CDR2: NSHNY, SYGAGN. This CDR3 is built from 15 residues. V was clipped by 4 bases and J by 3 bases; unmatched bases: 4. The sequenced CDR3 bases are TGTGCCAGCAGTCCCGGGACAGGGGCCTATGCT. Translation gives CASSPGTGAYA. The full CDR3 protein is CASSPGTGAYAEQFF.

The sample holds a few counts of this clone. Any gene name here is a mouse gene name. The read stops 4 residues short of the end of the CDR3; the missing end is completed from the germline J gene. The same CDR3 is also encoded by other DNA sequences in this sample. V is TRBV13-3 and J is TRBJ2-5, with 10 bases identical to TRBD2. This CDR3 has 14 residues. Per the germline V gene, CDR1 is NNHDY and CDR2 is SYVADS. The sequenced CDR3 bases are TGTGCCAGCAGGCGGACTGGGGGTCGAGAC. It codes for CASRRTGGRD. The entire CDR3 sequence reads CASRRTGGRDTQYF.

The sample holds many counts of this clone. Germline and genes: mouse. The CDR3 goes on 4 residues after the read ends, and that part is filled in from the germline J gene. The J gene is TRBJ2-4, the V gene TRBV13-1; no clear D gene. This CDR3 spans 12 amino acids. CDR1 is NSHNY and CDR2 is SYGAGN in the germline V gene. The CDR3 reads CASSDEGNTLYF. The part of the CDR3 DNA that was read is TGTGCCAGCAGTGATGAGGGAAAC.

This clone occurred a few times. Gene names are the mouse ones. From the germline J gene comes the end of the CDR3, since the read stops 4 residues before it. The chain is built from TRBV13-2 and TRBJ2-1; 9 bases are shared with TRBD2. The junction had 3 bases not matched to a gene; V was cut back by 5 bases and J by 0 bases. In germline, CDR1 is NNHNN, CDR2 SYGAGS (reference sequence). The CDR3 sequence is 15 residues long. The CDR3: CASGNWGANYAEQFF. The sequenced CDR3 bases are TGTGCCAGCGGGAACTGGGGGGCTAACTATGCT.

Details on this clone: The listed genes are named as in mouse. Other DNA sequences in this specimen translate into the identical CDR3. The CDR3 sequence is CASSPDWGDQDTQYF. CDR3 bases read: TGTGCCAGCAGCCCAGACTGGGGGGACCAAGAC. V gene TRBV5 combines with J gene TRBJ2-5; TRBD2 matches 10 bases. The read ends 4 residues early relative to the CDR3; the germline J gene fills the gap. V trimming: 4 bases; J trimming: 1 base; junction bases outside the gene matches: 2. Per germline, CDR1 LGHNA and CDR2 YNLKQL (reference sequence). This CDR3 region has 15 residues.

The table lists this clone with a few counts. The gene symbols are mouse symbols. Read data end 4 residues before the CDR3 end; the end is taken from the germline J gene. The V call is TRBV13-3, the J call TRBJ2-1, with D perhaps TRBD1 (7 bases). The CDR3 length is 15 residues. The V gene lost 2 bases and the J gene lost 2 bases, with 11 bases spanning the gap. Per germline, CDR1 NNHDY and CDR2 SYVADS. The CDR3 sequence: CASSERGQDYAEQFF. CDR3 DNA (partial): TGTGCCAGCAGTGAAAGGGGGCAAGACTATGCT.

At least ten counts were recorded for this clone. Mouse names are used for the genes. The read gets to within 3 residues of the CDR3 end, and the germline J gene fills in the rest. The chain recombines TRBV19 with TRBJ1-6; 7 bases align to TRBD1. TRBJ1-6 is labeled an ORF, and its function is uncertain. The CDR3 totals 13 residues. In germline, CDR1 is FNHDT, CDR2 SITEND (reference sequence). V shed 4 bases and J 9 bases; nucleotides not matched to a gene: 4. CDR3 amino acids: CASSRQGRSPLYF. The DNA read from the CDR3 is TGTGCCAGCAGTCGACAGGGCCGTTCGCCC.

This clone was detected only a few times. Gene labels here are mouse ones. The read halts 4 residues ahead of the CDR3 end, with the missing end drawn from the germline J gene. The chain combines TRBV14 with TRBJ2-1; 7 bases map to TRBD1. The CDR3 is made up of 13 amino acids. Germline assignment: CDR1 SGHDT and CDR2 FRDEAV. Partial CDR3 DNA: TGTGCCAGCAGTCGGGACAGTTGGGCT. It translates to CASSRDSWA. The whole CDR3 sequence reads CASSRDSWAEQFF.

This clone was seen ten or more times. All gene names here are mouse names. The sequenced fragment ends 4 residues before the CDR3 boundary, so the rest is inferred from the germline J gene. The chain couples TRBV31 to TRBJ1-2; 7 bases map to TRBD1. Trimming removed 3 bases from V and 4 bases from J; junction bases left unmatched: 17. Germline CDR1 reads GKSSPN; CDR2 reads SITVG. The CDR3 covers 17 residues. CDR3 protein: CAWRPLMRGRDISDYTF. The sequenced CDR3 bases are TGTGCCTGGAGACCCCTTATGAGGGGGCGCGATATCTCC.

Concerning this clone itself: The gene names given are mouse names. The read gets to within 4 residues of the CDR3 end, and the germline J gene fills in the rest. Other DNA sequences within the sample encode an identical CDR3. This chain connects TRBV13-1 to TRBJ2-5; weak D call: TRBD1 (5 bases). The CDR3 is made up of 14 amino acids. The germline CDR1 and CDR2 sequences are NSHNY and SYGAGN. Incomplete CDR3 DNA: TGTGCCAGCAGTGATGAAGGGAGGGGAGAC. Translating it yields CASSDEGRGD. The complete CDR3 reads CASSDEGRGDTQYF.

As to this clone: Gene names are the mouse ones. The missing CDR3 end, 4 residues past where the read stops, is filled in from the germline J gene. The chain joins TRBV13-1 to TRBJ2-2; 12 positions match TRBD1. Trimming took 9 bases from V and 6 from J; bases not matched to a gene: 3. Germline assignment: CDR1 NSHNY and CDR2 SYGAGN. The CDR3 is 13 amino acids. The part of the CDR3 DNA that was read is TGTGCCACCGGGACAGGGGGCGCCGGG. Translating it yields CATGTGGAG. The CDR3, in full, reads CATGTGGAGQLYF.

In its sample, this clone was seen a few times. The gene symbols are mouse symbols. The read comes to an end 3 residues before the CDR3 does, leaving the germline J gene to fill in the end. This sample also contains other DNA sequences that code for the same CDR3. The V gene is TRBV5, the J gene TRBJ1-6; D might be TRBD1 (5 bases). TRBJ1-6 falls under the ORF class, with uncertain function. The CDR3 has 15 amino acids. In germline, CDR1 is LGHNA, CDR2 YNLKQL (reference sequence). Trimming took off 0 bases at V and 4 bases at J, with 7 bases between the two ends. The CDR3 loop reads CASSQEGQYNSPLYF. The CDR3 bases that were read are TGTGCCAGCAGCCAAGAAGGACAATATAATTCGCCC.

This clone was seen a few times. Genes and germline come from the mouse. Sequencing ends 4 residues short of the CDR3 end; the germline J gene provides the rest. The chain is built from TRBV13-3 and TRBJ2-5, with TRBD1 identical over 8 bases. The CDR3 spans 16 residues. Germline CDR1 reads NNHDY; CDR2 reads SYVADS. V shed 2 bases, J shed 2 bases, and the junction held 7 bases outside the gene matches. The sequenced CDR3 bases are TGTGCCAGCAGTGACCCCGACAGGGGAGTCCAAGAC. This sequence encodes CASSDPDRGVQD. The whole CDR3 is CASSDPDRGVQDTQYF.